This note documents a single T cell receptor (beta chain) sequence. Here immunoSEQ multiplex PCR was the method, and the copy in TCRdb shows in-frame clones only, minus some. The table records 2 million to 2.5 million clones, approximately 94% of them present only once. This entry comes from a study of shared clonotypes between healthy human individuals. Overall study: Per donor, three plates held CD4 naive cells, three held CD4 memory, two held CD8 naive and one held CD8 memory.

The donor cohort consisted entirely of Caucasian adults residing in Nashville, Tennessee. Germline V gene lookup returns CDR1 SGDLS and CDR2 YYNGEE. This CDR3 contains 16 residues. Between the trimmed V and J ends, which lost 4 bases and 5 bases, there was a span of 21 bases. Sequences were obtained from naive CD4+ T cells sorted from blood. The subset is: CD45RA+ positively selected. The gene calls are TRBV9 and TRBJ2-5, with a tentative D call TRBD1 (5 bases). The origin of this receptor is a young man in good health. The CDR3 DNA reads as TGTGCCAGCAGCCCGACGGATTTTCCCTCAGGGGAGACCCAGTACTTC. Translation gives CASSPTDFPSGETQYF.